This TCR beta chain comes out of a study of cytomegalovirus exposure and HLA in healthy donors. As for this clone: Its antigen is not identified.

TCRdb keeps only in-frame clones here, not all; method: immunoSEQ multiplex PCR. The sample lists tens of thousands of clones; around 94% were seen once. Points from the study as a whole: Among TCR beta chains, those listed as cytomegalovirus-associated numbered approximately 150.

CDR1 and CDR2 from the germline V gene are SGHRS and YFSETQ. The CDR3 consists of 15 residues. J lost 2 bases, V lost 3 bases, and 6 bases had no gene match. The V call is TRBV5-1, the J call TRBJ1-2; 8 bases are shared with TRBD1. This TCR derives from a woman aged 18-30 years in good health and CMV-seropositive. The source material was PBMCs. The CDR3 here is CASSSGQGDNYGYTF. CDR3 DNA sequence: TGCGCCAGCAGCTCAGGACAGGGTGACAACTATGGCTACACCTTC.